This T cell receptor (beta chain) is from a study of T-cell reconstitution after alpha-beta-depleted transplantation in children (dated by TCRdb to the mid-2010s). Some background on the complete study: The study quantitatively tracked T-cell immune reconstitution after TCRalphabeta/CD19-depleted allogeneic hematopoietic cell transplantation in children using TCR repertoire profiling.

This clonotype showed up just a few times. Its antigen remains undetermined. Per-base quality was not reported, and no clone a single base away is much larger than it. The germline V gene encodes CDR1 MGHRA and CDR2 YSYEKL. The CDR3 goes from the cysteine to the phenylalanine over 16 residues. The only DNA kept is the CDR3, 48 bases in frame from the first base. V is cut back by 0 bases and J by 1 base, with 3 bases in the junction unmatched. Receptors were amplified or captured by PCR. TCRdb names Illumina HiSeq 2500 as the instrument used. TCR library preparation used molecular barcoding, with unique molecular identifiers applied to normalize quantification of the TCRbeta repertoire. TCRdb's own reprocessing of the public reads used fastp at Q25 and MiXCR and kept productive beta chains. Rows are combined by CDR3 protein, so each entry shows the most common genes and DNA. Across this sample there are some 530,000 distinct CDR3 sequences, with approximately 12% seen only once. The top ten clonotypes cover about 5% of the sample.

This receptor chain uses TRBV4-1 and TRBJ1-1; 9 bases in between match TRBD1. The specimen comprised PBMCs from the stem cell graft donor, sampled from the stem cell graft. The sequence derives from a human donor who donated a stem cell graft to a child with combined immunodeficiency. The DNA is TGCGCCAGCAGCCAAGATATGGGACAGGGGAACACTGAAGCTTTCTTT. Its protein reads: CASSQDMGQGNTEAFF.